The entry below describes one TCR beta chain. This sample stems from a study of blood T cell repertoires in COVID-19. Looking at the study overall: The United States, Italy and Spain provided the acute and convalescent COVID-19 samples. T cells, B-cell-depleted T cells, or PBMCs supplied cDNA or gDNA.

How the authors handled the data: Amplifying reference gene primers gave estimates of nucleated cell counts. The repertoire was sequenced with immunoSEQ multiplex PCR; TCRdb's copy has only in-frame clones and lacks some. Clone size and the V and J calls come from that table; the DNA yielded D and trimming. Among some 150,000 clones, about 86% were seen once, and the ten largest hold under 9%. V lost 8 bases to trimming and J lost 2 bases; unmatched junction nucleotides: 12. The germline V gene has CDR1 MNHEY and CDR2 SVGAGI. The CDR3 totals 15 residues. The sequence came from a woman aged 50 to 65 with active or convalescent COVID-19. The chain employs TRBV6-5 and TRBJ2-7; the match to TRBD1 covers 7 bases. The sample comprised peripheral blood. The DNA of the CDR3 is TGTGCCAGCCACTTAACCAGGGGGACCCCCTACGAGCAGTACTTC. This translates into CASHLTRGTPYEQYF.